This T cell receptor beta chain was sequenced in a study of OX40 agonist ivuxolimab in advanced cancers. Regarding the study as a whole: Among the least clonally expanded were partial responders at 0.1-3.0 mg/kg.

Concerning this clone: Its antigen is still unknown.

J lost 2 bases, V lost 2 bases, and 2 bases had no gene match. The germline V gene has CDR1 SEHNR and CDR2 FQNEAQ (reference sequence). CDR3 size: 15 residues. Clones were read by immunoSEQ multiplex PCR, and TCRdb kept only the in-frame ones, dropping some. The profile shows more than 50,000 clones, 80% to 90% of them singletons. The J gene is TRBJ2-1, the V gene TRBV7-9, with 8 bases identical to TRBD1. The receptor was isolated from an adult with an advanced solid tumor such as melanoma, head and neck, liver or kidney cancer. The source material was CD4+ or CD8+ T cells sorted from blood, sampled in a trial of the OX40 agonist ivuxolimab. The CDR3 region has the DNA TGTGCCAGCAGCTTAACAGGGGGTACCTACAATGAGCAGTTCTTC. This sequence encodes CASSLTGGTYNEQFF.